Listed below are T cell receptor beta chains from one sample, sequenced in a study of graft-versus-host responses after intestinal transplantation. Sequencing used immunoSEQ multiplex PCR; TCRdb keeps in-frame clones, though not all of them. The data contain 99,000 or so clones, about 84% of them singletons. The source material was PBMCs, sampled 255 days after intestinal transplant. These receptors were collected from a human patient who received an intestinal transplant, so some T cells may come from the graft donor. CDR3s include the opening cysteine and the closing phenylalanine or tryptophan. A D gene is named only where the DNA matches it firmly. Expanded clones get a size class; other rows say once, few or many, or leave the size out.

>NA|TRBV4-1|NA|TRBJ2-7
TGCGCCAGCAGCCAAGAGGACGGAGACTACGAGCAGTACTTC
CASSQEDGDYEQYF
>NA|TRBV7-9|NA|TRBJ1-2
TGTGCCAGCAGCTCCGGCCCTTATGGCTACACCTTC
CASSSGPYGYTF
>NA|TRBV27|NA|TRBJ1-5
TGTGCCAGCAGCCCCGCGGGGGGCAATCAGCCCCAGCATTTT
CASSPAGGNQPQHF
>NA|TRBV19|TRBD1|TRBJ2-4
TGTGCCAGTAGTACACGGACAGGGAGGTTACGGAACATTCAGTACTTC
CASSTRTGRLRNIQYF
>NA|TRBV9|NA|TRBJ1-2
TGTGCCAGCAGCGGGGGGCAGTTTTATTATGGCTACACCTTC
CASSGGQFYYGYTF
>once|TRBV5-6|NA|TRBJ2-1
TGTGCCAGCAGCGGGGCAGGCCTCAATGAGCAGTTCTTC
CASSGAGLNEQFF
>NA|TRBV28|NA|TRBJ1-1
TGTGCCAGCAGCTTAGACAGGTCGGGCACTGAAGCTTTCTTT
CASSLDRSGTEAFF
>NA|TRBV19|NA|TRBJ1-5
TGTGCCAGTAGTACCATCCGGACAGCTAGCAATCAGCCCCAGCATTTT
CASSTIRTASNQPQHF
>NA|TRBV27|TRBD1|TRBJ1-1
TGTGCCATCTCCAGGGGGAGAGACACTGAAGCTTTCTTT
CAISRGRDTEAFF
>once|TRBV29-1|TRBD1|TRBJ2-7
TGCAGCGCCGGGACAGGCGGACCCTACGAGCAGTACTTC
CSAGTGGPYEQYF
>NA|TRBV11-2|NA|TRBJ1-1
TGTGCCAGCAGCTCCCAAGGGAGCACTGAAGCTTTCTTT
CASSSQGSTEAFF
>few|TRBV7-9|TRBD1|TRBJ2-7
TGTGCCAGCAGCTTAGGGACAGGGGACGAGCAGTACTTC
CASSLGTGDEQYF
>NA|TRBV5-6|TRBD1|TRBJ2-6
TGTGCCAGCCTTGGGACAGTCGGGGCCGGGGCCAACGTCCTGACTTTC
CASLGTVGAGANVLTF
>NA|TRBV6-4|NA|TRBJ1-4
TGTGCCAGCAAGGGCAGGGCAGTGGGAGTTAGAGGAAAACTGTTTTTT
CASKGRAVGVRGKLFF
>NA|TRBV27|NA|TRBJ2-3
TGTGCCAGCAGTTTCTGGCGGGGCACAGATACGCAGTATTTT
CASSFWRGTDTQYF
>NA|TRBV15|NA|TRBJ1-5
TGTGCCACCAGCAGAGTGGGACGGGGCAATCAGCCCCAGCATTTT
CATSRVGRGNQPQHF
>NA|TRBV5-6|TRBD1|TRBJ2-7
TGTGCCAGCAGCCCCGGTCCGGGACAGACGAGGCCCTACGAGCAGTACTTC
CASSPGPGQTRPYEQYF
>NA|TRBV9|NA|TRBJ2-6
TGTGCCAGCAGTTCAAAAGTGGGGTGGGCTTCCCTCTCTGGGGCCAACGTCCTGACTTTC
CASSSKVGWASLSGANVLTF
>NA|TRBV9|NA|TRBJ2-1
TGTGCCAGCAGCGTAGCTTCCGGGACTTCGAGTGAGCAGTTCTTC
CASSVASGTSSEQFF
>once|TRBV28|NA|TRBJ2-4
TGTGCCAGCAGCCTATCCAAAAACATTCAGTACTTC
CASSLSKNIQYF
>NA|TRBV16|TRBD1|TRBJ1-5
TGTGCCAGCAGCCATACCGGGACAGGGATTCAGCCCCAGCATTTT
CASSHTGTGIQPQHF